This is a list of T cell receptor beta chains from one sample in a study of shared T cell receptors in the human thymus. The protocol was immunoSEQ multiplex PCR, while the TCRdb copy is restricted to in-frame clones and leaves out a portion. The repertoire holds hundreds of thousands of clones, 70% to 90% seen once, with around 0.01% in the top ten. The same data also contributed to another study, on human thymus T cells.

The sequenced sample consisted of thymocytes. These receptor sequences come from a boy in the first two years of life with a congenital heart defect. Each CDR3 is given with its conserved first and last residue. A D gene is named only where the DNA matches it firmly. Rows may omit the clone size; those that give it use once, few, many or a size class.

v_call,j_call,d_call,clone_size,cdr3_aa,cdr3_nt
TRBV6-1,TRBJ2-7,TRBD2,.,CASRGEGCSYEQYF,TGTGCCAGCAGGGGGGAGGGTTGCTCCTACGAGCAGTACTTC
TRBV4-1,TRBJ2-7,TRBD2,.,CASSQDQGGRAYEQYF,TGCGCCAGCAGCCAAGATCAAGGTGGGAGGGCCTACGAGCAGTACTTC
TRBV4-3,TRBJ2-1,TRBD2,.,CASSPQRESYNEQFF,TGCGCCAGCAGCCCCCAGCGGGAGAGCTACAATGAGCAGTTCTTC
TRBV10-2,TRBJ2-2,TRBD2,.,CASSEGIAGGPGTGELFF,TGCGCCAGCAGTGAGGGGATAGCGGGAGGGCCTGGTACCGGGGAGCTGTTTTTT
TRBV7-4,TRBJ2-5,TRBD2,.,CASSSWLTSGNVGGPQETQYF,TGTGCCAGCAGCTCCTGGTTGACTAGCGGGAATGTGGGCGGGCCTCAAGAGACCCAGTACTTC
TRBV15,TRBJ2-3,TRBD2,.,CATSRQESGRDTDTQYF,TGTGCCACCAGCAGGCAAGAGAGCGGGAGAGACACAGATACGCAGTATTTT
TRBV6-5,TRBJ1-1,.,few,CASSFQDSGVTEAFF,TGTGCCAGCAGTTTTCAGGACAGTGGGGTTACTGAAGCTTTCTTT
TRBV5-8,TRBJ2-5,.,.,CASSLNRAYQETQYF,TGTGCCAGCAGCCTCAACAGGGCGTACCAAGAGACCCAGTACTTC
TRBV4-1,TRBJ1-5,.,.,CASSPFRTLGDQPQHF,TGCGCCAGCAGCCCATTTCGGACTTTGGGCGATCAGCCCCAGCATTTT
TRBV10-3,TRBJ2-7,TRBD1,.,CAISERGTDRYEQYF,TGTGCCATCAGTGAGAGGGGGACAGACCGCTACGAGCAGTACTTC
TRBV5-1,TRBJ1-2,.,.,CASSAGVNNYGYTF,TGCGCCAGCAGCGCAGGGGTGAATAACTATGGCTACACCTTC
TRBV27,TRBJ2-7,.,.,CASSYLRERPYEQYF,TGTGCCAGCAGTTATTTACGGGAGCGTCCCTACGAGCAGTACTTC
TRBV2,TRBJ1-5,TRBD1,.,CASSKTGGNQPQHF,TGTGCCAGCAGCAAGACAGGGGGCAATCAGCCCCAGCATTTT
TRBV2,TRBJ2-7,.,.,CASTQGNRTSYEQYF,TGTGCCAGCACCCAGGGCAACAGGACCTCCTACGAGCAGTACTTC
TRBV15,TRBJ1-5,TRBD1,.,CATSRWGGQGPLSNQPQHF,TGTGCCACCAGCAGATGGGGGGGACAGGGTCCGCTTAGCAATCAGCCCCAGCATTTT
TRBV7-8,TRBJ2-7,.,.,CASSLGGDWTVYEQYF,TGTGCCAGCAGCCTAGGGGGGGACTGGACCGTTTACGAGCAGTACTTC
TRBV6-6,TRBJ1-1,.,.,CASSSRVHTEAFF,TGTGCCAGCAGCTCCCGAGTTCACACTGAAGCTTTCTTT
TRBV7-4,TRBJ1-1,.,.,CASSPAVHRDTEAFF,TGTGCCAGCAGCCCCGCGGTCCACAGGGACACTGAAGCTTTCTTT
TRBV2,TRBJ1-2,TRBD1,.,CASLKGGQGDTGGYTF,TGTGCCAGCCTCAAAGGGGGACAGGGAGACACTGGGGGCTACACCTTC
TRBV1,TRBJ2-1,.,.,CTSPGSNEQFF,TGCACCAGCCCAGGGTCGAATGAGCAGTTCTTC
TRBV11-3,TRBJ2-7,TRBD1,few,CASSTTGTGNYEQYF,TGTGCCAGCAGCACTACCGGGACAGGAAACTACGAGCAGTACTTC
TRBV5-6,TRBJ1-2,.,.,CASRSSGTPYGYTF,TGTGCCAGCAGGAGCTCCGGGACACCATATGGCTACACCTTC
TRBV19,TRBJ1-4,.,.,CASTDRGGNNEKLFF,TGTGCCAGTACTGACCGGGGAGGGAATAATGAAAAACTGTTTTTT
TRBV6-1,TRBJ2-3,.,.,CASSSDSLSTDTQYF,TGTGCCAGCAGTTCGGACAGCCTTAGCACAGATACGCAGTATTTT
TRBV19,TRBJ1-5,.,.,CASSTRQERVSQPQHF,TGTGCCAGTAGTACCCGACAGGAAAGGGTCTCTCAGCCCCAGCATTTT
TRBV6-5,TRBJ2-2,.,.,CASSYRDIRFTGELFF,TGTGCCAGCAGTTACCGGGACATCCGGTTCACCGGGGAGCTGTTTTTT
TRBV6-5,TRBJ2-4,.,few,CASSPMTGNIQYF,TGTGCCAGCAGTCCTATGACGGGAAACATTCAGTACTTC
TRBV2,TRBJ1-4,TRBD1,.,CASRDGQGTTNEKLFF,TGTGCCAGCAGAGATGGACAGGGTACTACTAATGAAAAACTGTTTTTT
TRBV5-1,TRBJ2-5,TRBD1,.,CASSSGQGRPKETQYF,TGCGCCAGCAGCTCCGGACAGGGCCGGCCTAAAGAGACCCAGTACTTC
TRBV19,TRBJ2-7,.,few,CAAGRGGEQYF,TGTGCCGCCGGAAGGGGCGGTGAGCAGTACTTC
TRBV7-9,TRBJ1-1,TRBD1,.,CASSLEPGQGTPEAFF,TGTGCCAGCAGTCTAGAACCGGGACAGGGGACCCCTGAAGCTTTCTTT
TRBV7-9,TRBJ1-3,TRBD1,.,CASSQTGGGVGNTIYF,TGTGCCAGCAGCCAGACAGGGGGAGGGGTCGGAAACACCATATATTTT
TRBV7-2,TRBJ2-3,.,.,CASSLPRHTDTQYF,TGTGCCAGCAGCTTACCAAGACACACAGATACGCAGTATTTT
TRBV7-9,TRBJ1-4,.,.,CASSLTGGAGLFF,TGTGCCAGCAGCTTGACCGGAGGGGCGGGACTGTTTTTT
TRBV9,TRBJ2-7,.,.,CASSVGLGSYEQYF,TGTGCCAGCAGCGTAGGGCTAGGCTCCTACGAGCAGTACTTC
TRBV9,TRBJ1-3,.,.,CASSVEPEVDSGNTIYF,TGTGCCAGCAGCGTAGAACCCGAAGTAGACTCTGGAAACACCATATATTTT
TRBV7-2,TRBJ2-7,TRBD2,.,CASSLASGRVEQYF,TGTGCCAGCAGCTTAGCTAGCGGGAGGGTCGAGCAGTACTTC
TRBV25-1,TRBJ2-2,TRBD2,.,CASSSPRGLAGAVGELFF,TGTGCCAGCAGCTCCCCTAGGGGGCTAGCGGGAGCCGTCGGGGAGCTGTTTTTT
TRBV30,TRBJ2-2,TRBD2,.,CAWSVCPGLAPIIYTGELFF,TGTGCCTGGAGTGTTTGCCCGGGACTAGCCCCTATAATCTACACCGGGGAGCTGTTTTTT
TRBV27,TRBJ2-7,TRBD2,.,CASSLSTRGTSPYEQYF,TGTGCCAGCAGTTTATCGACCCGCGGGACTAGCCCCTACGAGCAGTACTTC
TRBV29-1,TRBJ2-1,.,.,CSVGGDPTGDEQFF,TGCAGCGTTGGGGGGGACCCCACCGGCGATGAGCAGTTCTTC
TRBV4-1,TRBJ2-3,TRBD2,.,CASSQDRLWGLAGGPADTQYF,TGCGCCAGCAGCCAAGATCGATTATGGGGACTAGCGGGAGGGCCCGCAGATACGCAGTATTTT